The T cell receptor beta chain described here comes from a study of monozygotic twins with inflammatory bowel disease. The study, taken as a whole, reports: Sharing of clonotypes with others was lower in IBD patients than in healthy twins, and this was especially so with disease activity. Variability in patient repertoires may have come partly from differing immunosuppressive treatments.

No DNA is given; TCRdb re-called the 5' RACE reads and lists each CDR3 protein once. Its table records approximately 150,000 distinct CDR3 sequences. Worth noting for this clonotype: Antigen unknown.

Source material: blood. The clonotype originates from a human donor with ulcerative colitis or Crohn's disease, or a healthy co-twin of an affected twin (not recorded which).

Here the CDR3 reads CATSPPGGDTDTQYF. V gene TRBV24-1 combines with J gene TRBJ2-3; the TCRdb call, TRBD1, lacks DNA for checking. The CDR3 is 15 amino acids. Germline V gene sequence: CDR1 KGHDR, CDR2 SFDVKD.